This TCR beta chain was documented in a study of monozygotic twins with inflammatory bowel disease. Study-wide results and caveats: A distinction between different T cell subtypes was not possible. Patients with IBD had less TCRbeta diversity (inverse Simpson) than their healthy co-twins. Versus healthy twins, IBD patients showed fewer clonotypes shared with others, especially with disease activity.

Donors each gave 2.5 ml of blood. Germline loops: CDR1 SEHNR, CDR2 FQNEAQ (reference sequence). The CDR3 runs 14 residues. Of note for this clonotype: Its antigen remains unknown.

For each CDR3 protein, TCRdb gives one entry from its re-call of the 5' RACE reads, without DNA. The listing records 300,000 to 350,000 distinct CDR3 sequences. This TCR was recovered from a human donor with ulcerative colitis or Crohn's disease, or a healthy co-twin of an affected twin (not recorded which). This chain connects TRBV7-9 to TRBJ2-1; TCRdb's D gene call, TRBD2, goes unchecked for lack of DNA. Material: blood. The CDR3 loop reads CASLTTSGSNEQFF.